The entry below describes one T cell receptor beta chain. This sample was taken from a study of blood T cell repertoires in COVID-19. Study in general: Sample material is recorded as cDNA or gDNA derived from T cells, B-cell-depleted T cells, or PBMCs.

Germline loops: CDR1 SEHNR, CDR2 FQNEAQ (reference sequence). The CDR3 runs 15 residues. Trimming pared 3 bases from V and 8 bases from J, leaving 19 bases between. TCRdb's table, derived via immunoSEQ multiplex PCR, lists solely in-frame clones and lacks some. The sample records some 250,000 clones, 70% to 90% being singletons. Sequenced input: peripheral blood. This receptor was taken from a man in his 60s with acute or convalescent COVID-19. This rearrangement joins TRBV7-9 to TRBJ1-2, with D maybe TRBD1 (6 bases). CDR3 nucleotide sequence: TGTGCCAGCAGCTTTCTTGGACAGTTCCCTCTCGGCTACACCTTC. Its protein is CASSFLGQFPLGYTF.